The next 5 T cell receptor beta chains were all read from a single sample in a study of cytomegalovirus exposure and HLA in healthy donors. With 60 Vbeta and 13 Jbeta primers, the PCR was carried out. The repertoire was sequenced with immunoSEQ multiplex PCR; TCRdb's copy has only in-frame clones and lacks some. Seen here are approximately 280,000 clones, around 90% observed once, and the top ten hold around 2.1%. Sequenced input: PBMCs. These receptors were taken from a woman under 30 in good health and CMV-seronegative.

The chain recombines TRBV19 with TRBJ1-1; 7 bases are shared with TRBD1. V was pared by 4 bases and J by 4 bases, with 12 bases of the junction left unmatched. From germline, CDR1 is LNHDA and CDR2 SQIVND (reference sequence). This CDR3 comprises 16 residues. The CDR3 reads CASSKNRQGSGTEAFF. In DNA, the CDR3 is TGTGCCAGTAGTAAGAACCGACAGGGATCGGGCACTGAAGCTTTCTTT.

The chain couples TRBV11-1 to TRBJ2-2, with D maybe TRBD2 (6 bases). Germline-derived CDR1 and CDR2 are SGHAT and FQDESV (reference sequence). V dropped 8 bases and J dropped 2 bases, with 15 bases sitting between them. CDR3 length: 15 amino acids. The CDR3 loop reads CASAWGGENTGELFF. The CDR3 nucleotides read TGTGCCAGCGCTTGGGGCGGGGAAAACACCGGGGAGCTGTTTTTT.

V usage is TRBV9 and J usage is TRBJ2-5; the match to TRBD2 covers 8 bases. The trim removed 0 bases at V and 5 bases at J, leaving 6 bases unmatched. Germline values: CDR1 SGDLS, CDR2 YYNGEE. The CDR3 loop spans 15 amino acids. The CDR3 sequence: CASSVVGTSGETQYF. CDR3 DNA sequence: TGTGCCAGCAGCGTAGTTGGGACTAGTGGGGAGACCCAGTACTTC. The full variable domain, rest sourced from reference TRBV9 and TRBJ2-5, is DSGVTQTPKHLITATGQRVTLRCSPRSGDLSVYWYQQSLDQGLQFLIQYYNGEERAKGNILERFSAQQFPDLHSELNLSSLELGDSALYFCASSVVGTSGETQYFGPGTRLLVL.

The chain has TRBV5-1 and TRBJ2-7; TRBD1 is a possible D gene (6 bases). Germline-derived CDR1 and CDR2 are SGHRS and YFSETQ. This CDR3 region has 16 residues. Trimming removed 0 bases from V and 3 bases from J, with 16 bases in between. As DNA, the CDR3 is TGCGCCAGCAGCTTGGCAAGAGGGGGTAATATCTACGAGCAGTACTTC. This codes for CASSLARGGNIYEQYF.

This rearrangement joins TRBV29-1 to TRBJ1-2; 7 bases line up with TRBD1. This CDR3 region has 13 residues. Germline V lookup: CDR1 SQVTM, CDR2 ANQGSEA. V lost 4 bases and J lost 5; bases outside the gene matches: 7. The CDR3 coding sequence is TGCAGCGTTGTAGAGACAGGGTTATATGGCTACACCTTC. It encodes CSVVETGLYGYTF. The whole variable domain, remainder taken from reference TRBV29-1 and TRBJ1-2, is SAVISQKPSRDICQRGTSLTIQCQVDSQVTMMFWYRQQPGQSLTLIATANQGSEATYESGFVIDKFPISRPNLTFSTLTVSNMSPEDSSIYLCSVVETGLYGYTFGSGTRLTVV.